The following is a TCR beta chain sequence with its context. The antigen remains unidentified. The sample originates from a study of cytomegalovirus exposure and HLA in healthy donors. Study-wide results and caveats: The study assumed roughly uniform donor sequencing depth for presence/absence analyses. Researchers reported in a later analysis that a missense DCLRE1C variant was tied to TCR beta V- and J-gene trimming.

Germline CDR1 is SNHLY and CDR2 is FYNNEI. The CDR3 totals 15 residues. Germline trimming cut 6 bases from V and 3 bases from J; bases unmatched to any gene: 6. The study ran its PCR with 60 Vbeta and 13 Jbeta primers. The method was immunoSEQ multiplex PCR; TCRdb's version includes in-frame clones alone and lacks a portion of them. This table holds fewer than 250,000 clones, approximately 80% found once. Sample: PBMCs. The sequence derives from a boy aged 2 to 9 in good health and CMV-seronegative. This chain links TRBV2 with TRBJ1-4; the match to TRBD1 covers 8 bases. CDR3 DNA sequence: TGTGCCAGCAGGCTCGGACAGGGCGCTAATGAAAAACTGTTTTTT. Translated: CASRLGQGANEKLFF.